These 32 T cell receptor beta chains were all obtained from the same sample, sequenced in a study of cytomegalovirus exposure and HLA in healthy donors. The PCR ran on 60 Vbeta and 13 Jbeta primers. Clones were sequenced by immunoSEQ multiplex PCR, and TCRdb holds only the in-frame ones, with some missing. The repertoire consists of 210,000 or so clones, with 60% to 80% occurring once and the leading ten covering around 1.7%. Sample: PBMCs. The origin of the receptors is a man between 18 and 35 years old in good health and CMV-seronegative.

The V gene is TRBV5-8, the J gene TRBJ2-7; 8 bases align to TRBD1. CDR1 is SGHTS and CDR2 is YDEGEE in the germline V gene. V lost 2 bases, J lost 5 bases, and 6 bases stayed unmatched. The CDR3 spans 14 residues. This chain's CDR3 is CASSFGQGIDEQYF. Here the CDR3 DNA reads TGTGCCAGCAGCTTCGGACAGGGTATCGACGAGCAGTACTTC.

To note about this clone: The same CDR3 arises from other DNA sequences in this sample as well. The gene calls are TRBV11-2 and TRBJ2-3; 10 nucleotides match TRBD2. The CDR3 contains 15 residues. The germline V gene encodes CDR1 SGHAT and CDR2 FQNNGV. The J segment lost 1 base and the V segment lost 5 bases, leaving 3 bases of the junction unmatched. The CDR3 here is CASSALAGGTDTQYF. The CDR3 DNA sequence: TGTGCCAGCAGCGCGCTAGCGGGGGGCACAGATACGCAGTATTTT.

The chain links TRBV29-1 to TRBJ2-1, with 7 nucleotides matching TRBD1. Trimming removed 4 bases from V and 2 bases from J; junction bases left unmatched: 5. Germline V gives CDR1 SQVTM, CDR2 ANQGSEA. The CDR3 runs 14 residues. CDR3: CSVASGQPYNEQFF. CDR3 DNA sequence: TGCAGCGTTGCCTCGGGACAGCCCTACAATGAGCAGTTCTTC.

This clone was seen a handful of times. The rearrangement joins TRBV28 to TRBJ1-3; D perhaps matches TRBD1 (5 bases). V lost 6 bases, J lost 2 bases, and 11 bases lay in between. The CDR3 covers 14 residues. CDR1 is MDHEN and CDR2 is SYDVKM in the germline V gene. The DNA of the CDR3 is TGTGCCAGCAGGTGGGGCAGCCCTGGAAACACCATATATTTT. Protein: CASRWGSPGNTIYF.

The chain couples TRBV4-1 to TRBJ2-7; a weak D match, TRBD2 (5 bases). Trimming removed 0 bases from V and 0 bases from J, with 9 bases in between. The CDR3 runs 15 residues. CDR1 is MGHRA, CDR2 YSYEKL, per germline. The CDR3 spells CASSQEEAASYEQYF. The CDR3 bases are TGCGCCAGCAGCCAAGAGGAGGCTGCCTCCTACGAGCAGTACTTC.

The chain employs TRBV18 and TRBJ1-5; TRBD1 might be the D (5 bases). The CDR3 totals 13 residues. Germline-derived CDR1 and CDR2 are KGHSH and LQKENI. V lost 6 bases and J 5 bases, leaving 11 bases between the germline ends. The CDR3 DNA reads as TGTGCCAGCTCGGGGACTGAACATCAGCCCCAGCATTTT. Translation: CASSGTEHQPQHF.

This clone was picked up one time. The V gene is TRBV9, the J gene TRBJ2-5, with 11 bases fitting TRBD2. V gave up 4 bases and J gave up 0 bases; unmatched junction bases: 11. CDR1 and CDR2 (germline): SGDLS, YYNGEE. CDR3 length equals 18 residues. CDR3 protein: CASSQGDTSGSDQETQYF. The CDR3 DNA reads as TGTGCCAGCAGCCAGGGGGATACTAGCGGGAGTGACCAAGAGACCCAGTACTTC.

The gene calls are TRBV28 and TRBJ2-7; 9 positions agree with TRBD1. Germline loops: CDR1 MDHEN, CDR2 SYDVKM. J lost 7 bases, V lost 5 bases, and 12 bases had no gene match. This CDR3 has 15 residues. The CDR3 here is CASSDLGTGSREQYF. The CDR3 DNA sequence: TGTGCCAGCAGTGACCTGGGGACAGGGTCGAGAGAGCAGTACTTC.

V and J are TRBV9 and TRBJ2-1; 13 bases fit TRBD2. CDR3 length: 17 amino acids. Germline CDR1 SGDLS, CDR2 YYNGEE. V lost 0 bases, J lost 6 bases, and 6 bases stayed unmatched. CDR3: CASSVELAGGTINEQFF. CDR3 bases: TGTGCCAGCAGCGTAGAACTAGCGGGAGGGACAATCAATGAGCAGTTCTTC.

Comment on this clone: The germline gene is not matched at one end of the junction; a read error may be the cause. The rearrangement uses TRBV29-1 and TRBJ1-2, with 7 bases identical to TRBD1. The CDR3 totals 13 residues. Germline lookup yields CDR1 SQVTM and CDR2 ANQGSEA. CDR3 coding DNA: TGCAGCGTTGGTGACAGGGAGGCCTATGGCCACACCTTC. Encoded protein: CSVGDREAYGHTF.

The chain joins TRBV6-1 to TRBJ2-7, with 7 bases identical to TRBD2. The CDR3 is 13 amino acids. Unmatched junction bases numbered 4, after V lost 6 bases and J lost 2 bases. Germline CDR1 and CDR2: MNHNS and SASEGT. The CDR3 sequence: CASSGGTTYEQYF. As DNA, the CDR3 is TGTGCCAGCAGCGGGGGGACCACCTACGAGCAGTACTTC.

This clone was observed a handful of times. The V call is TRBV30, the J call TRBJ2-3, with a tentative D call TRBD2 (5 bases). Germline CDR1 is GTSNPN and CDR2 is SVGIG (reference sequence). Trimming took off 3 bases at V and 5 bases at J, with 12 bases between the two ends. The CDR3 sequence is 13 residues long. The CDR3 DNA sequence: TGTGCCTGGAGGATAATAGCGCAAGATACGCAGTATTTT. Translating it yields CAWRIIAQDTQYF.

This rearrangement joins TRBV7-6 to TRBJ2-2, with TRBD2 as a possible D gene (6 bases). Trimming shortened V by 1 base and J by 2 bases, and 14 bases separated the two germline ends. CDR1 SGHVS and CDR2 FNYEAQ come from the germline V gene. The CDR3 is made up of 17 amino acids. This CDR3 is CASSLVGAGLNTGELFF. The CDR3 DNA reads as TGTGCCAGCAGCTTAGTTGGTGCGGGACTTAACACCGGGGAGCTGTTTTTT.

With respect to this clone: Sequence at one end of the junction differs from germline and may be a read error. V gene TRBV7-9 combines with J gene TRBJ1-4; 7 bases fit TRBD1. The CDR3 covers 16 residues. Germline V gene data show CDR1 as SEHNR and CDR2 as FQNEAQ (reference sequence). The CDR3 DNA is TGTGCCAGCAGCTTAACAGGGGATGCAACTAATAAAAAACTGTTTTTT. Translation gives CASSLTGDATNKKLFF.

The chain uses TRBV9 and TRBJ1-1; the D is unclear. V gave up 0 bases and J gave up 3 bases, with 15 bases separating them. The CDR3 has 16 residues. CDR1 SGDLS and CDR2 YYNGEE come from the germline V gene. CDR3 in amino acids: CASSVGSGLLDTEAFF. The CDR3, as DNA: TGTGCCAGCAGCGTAGGATCGGGTCTTCTTGACACTGAAGCTTTCTTT.

The chain recombines TRBV4-1 with TRBJ1-2, with unresolved D. Germline V gene data show CDR1 as MGHRA and CDR2 as YSYEKL. The V end was cut by 0 bases, the J end by 1 base, with 15 bases between. This CDR3 comprises 17 residues. The CDR3 DNA follows: TGCGCCAGCAGCCAAGAATCGGCGGGGATCCTTAACTATGGCTACACCTTC. Amino acid sequence: CASSQESAGILNYGYTF.

J is TRBJ2-7 and V is TRBV6-1; 12 bases are a match to TRBD1. CDR1 and CDR2 (germline): MNHNS, SASEGT. V lost 6 bases, J lost 4 bases, and 7 bases stayed unmatched. This CDR3 contains 15 residues. The chain's CDR3 is CASRAGTGGFYEQYF. CDR3 coding DNA: TGTGCCAGCAGGGCCGGGACAGGGGGCTTTTACGAGCAGTACTTC.

The V gene is TRBV11-1, the J gene TRBJ2-3; 9 nucleotides match TRBD2. The germline gives CDR1 SGHAT, CDR2 FQDESV (reference sequence). This CDR3 is built from 17 residues. V dropped 8 bases and J dropped 2; count of bases not matched to a gene: 14. CDR3 protein: CASHKGPSGIVTDTQYF. The CDR3 DNA sequence: TGTGCCAGCCATAAGGGGCCTAGCGGGATCGTCACAGATACGCAGTATTTT.

This clone was observed a few times. DNA of the CDR3: TGTGCCAGCAGTTCCGATTGGGGGAGGGCCAATGAGCAGTTCTTC. Its translation is CASSSDWGRANEQFF. The rearrangement joins TRBV27 to TRBJ2-1, with 7 bases lining up with TRBD2. CDR1 is MNHEY and CDR2 is SMNVEV in the germline V gene (reference sequence). V shed 4 bases, J shed 6 bases, and the junction held 9 bases outside the gene matches. This CDR3 is built from 15 residues.

The rearrangement uses TRBV5-1 and TRBJ2-7, with D possibly matching TRBD1 (5 bases). Germline CDR1 SGHRS, CDR2 YFSETQ. Trimming took off 0 bases at V and 4 bases at J, with 17 bases between the two ends. The CDR3 contains 16 residues. CDR3 loop: CASSLGRALGGYEQYF. CDR3 nucleotide sequence: TGCGCCAGCAGCTTGGGCAGGGCTCTGGGTGGATACGAGCAGTACTTC.

The chain couples TRBV4-1 to TRBJ1-1; TRBD1 agrees at 10 bases. The ends lost 3 bases at V and 4 bases at J; junction bases unmatched: 5. CDR1 is MGHRA and CDR2 is YSYEKL in the germline V gene. This CDR3 comprises 15 residues. Here the CDR3 DNA reads TGCGCCAGCAGCCAGGGGGACAGGGGAGGCACTGAAGCTTTCTTT. Its translation: CASSQGDRGGTEAFF.

The chain recombines TRBV5-6 with TRBJ1-6, with 8 bases identical to TRBD1. V shed 0 bases and J 7 bases; nucleotides not matched to a gene: 0. There are 14 residues in the CDR3. The V gene's germline CDR1 is SGHDT and CDR2 YYEEEE. CDR3 protein: CASSLGQGNSPLHF. CDR3 in DNA: TGTGCCAGCAGCTTGGGACAGGGGAATTCACCCCTCCACTTT.

The rearrangement joins TRBV27 to TRBJ2-2, with D hard to call. CDR1 and CDR2 (germline): MNHEY, SMNVEV (reference sequence). CDR3 length: 15 residues. The V end was cut by 5 bases, the J end by 1 base, with 11 bases between. The CDR3 here is CASSPPPRNTGELFF. For the CDR3, the DNA is TGTGCCAGCAGTCCCCCCCCTCGGAACACCGGGGAGCTGTTTTTT.

V and J are TRBV5-5 and TRBJ2-5, with 10 bases matching TRBD1. The CDR3 is 18 amino acids. Germline CDR1 reads SGHKS; CDR2 reads YYEKEE (reference sequence). J lost 2 bases, V lost 3 bases, and 13 bases had no gene match. Here the CDR3 reads CASSSRAGTGALQETQYF. CDR3 sequence (DNA): TGTGCCAGCAGCTCGCGAGCTGGGACAGGGGCCTTACAAGAGACCCAGTACTTC.

This clone showed up just once. The chain is built from TRBV9 and TRBJ2-1; D gene unclear. From germline, CDR1 is SGDLS and CDR2 YYNGEE. V shed 3 bases and J shed 0 bases, with 13 bases lying between them. CDR3 length: 16 residues. The CDR3 DNA is TGTGCCAGCAGCGAGAGCGTCACAAGCTCCTACAATGAGCAGTTCTTC. Protein: CASSESVTSSYNEQFF.

The chain is built from TRBV7-8 and TRBJ2-7, with D possibly matching TRBD1 (6 bases). V was pared by 4 bases and J by 7 bases, with 14 bases between. Germline loops: CDR1 SGHVS, CDR2 FQNEAQ. The CDR3 spans 13 residues. As DNA, the CDR3 is TGTGCCAGCAGCTCATTGCAGGGGAAGGAGCAGTACTTC. This sequence encodes CASSSLQGKEQYF. Variable domain in full (rest from reference TRBV7-8 and TRBJ2-7): GAGVSQSPRYKVAKRGQDVALRCDPISGHVSLFWYQQALGQGPEFLTYFQNEAQLDKSGLPSDRFFAERPEGSVSTLKIQRTQQEDSAVYLCASSSLQGKEQYFGPGTRLTVT.

The rearrangement uses TRBV7-2 and TRBJ2-7; the match to TRBD1 covers 8 bases. With 1 base clipped from V and 7 bases from J, the junction kept 9 bases outside the gene matches. Germline-derived CDR1 and CDR2 are SGHTA and FQGNSA. This CDR3 region has 15 residues. The CDR3 spells CASSLGYRGTEEQYF. The CDR3 bases are TGTGCCAGCAGCTTAGGATACAGGGGGACGGAGGAGCAGTACTTC.

The V and J genes are TRBV5-1 and TRBJ2-3, with D possibly matching TRBD1 (5 bases). CDR1 is SGHRS and CDR2 is YFSETQ in the germline V gene. The V end was cut by 0 bases, the J end by 6 bases, with 8 bases between. The CDR3 is 13 amino acids. The DNA of the CDR3 is TGCGCCAGCAGCTTGGGACAGACCGATACGCAGTATTTT. Amino acids: CASSLGQTDTQYF. The full variable domain, in which reference TRBV5-1 and TRBJ2-3 provide the parts outside the CDR3, is KAGVTQTPRYLIKTRGQQVTLSCSPISGHRSVSWYQQTPGQGLQFLFEYFSETQRNKGNFPGRFSGRQFSNSRSEMNVSTLELGDSALYLCASSLGQTDTQYFGPGTRLTVL.

The chain links TRBV6-5 to TRBJ1-1; TRBD1 might be the D (6 bases). CDR3 length equals 15 residues. Germline lookup yields CDR1 MNHEY and CDR2 SVGAGI. Trimming took off 2 bases at V and 1 base at J, with 11 bases between the two ends. CDR3 in DNA: TGTGCCAGCAGTTACCTAGGGGGGGAGAACACTGAAGCTTTCTTT. Protein: CASSYLGGENTEAFF.

V gene TRBV9 combines with J gene TRBJ2-3; D is perhaps TRBD2 (5 bases). This CDR3 region has 14 residues. Trimming removed 3 bases from V and 3 bases from J, with 11 bases in between. Per germline, CDR1 SGDLS and CDR2 YYNGEE. This CDR3 reads CASSDPGRTDTQYF. CDR3 bases: TGTGCCAGCAGCGATCCGGGGAGAACAGATACGCAGTATTTT.

The chain recombines TRBV4-3 with TRBJ1-2; 9 bases line up with TRBD1. The length of the CDR3 is 16 residues. Trimming took 0 bases from V and 8 from J; bases not matched to a gene: 10. Looked up from germline, CDR1 is LGHNA and CDR2 is YSLEER. Here the CDR3 reads CASSQDTWTGEGGYTF. The DNA of the CDR3 is TGCGCCAGCAGCCAAGATACGTGGACAGGGGAAGGAGGCTACACCTTC.

The chain links TRBV5-8 to TRBJ1-5; D unresolved. The germline V gene encodes CDR1 SGHTS and CDR2 YDEGEE. Trimming left V 4 bases short and J 5 bases short, with 7 bases between. This CDR3 contains 12 residues. CDR3 sequence reads: CASSLRYQPQHF. CDR3 bases: TGTGCCAGCAGCCTGCGATATCAGCCCCAGCATTTT.